This T cell receptor (beta chain) was sequenced in a study of shared clonotypes between healthy human individuals. A deep-level run was used for the assay. Sequencing was performed with immunoSEQ multiplex PCR; in TCRdb, only in-frame clones are kept and a portion is missing. Among some 2,000,000 clones listed, 90% to 95% were seen once. Germline-derived CDR1 and CDR2 are SGHRS and YFSETQ. Trimming left V 0 bases short and J 4 bases short, with 21 bases between. The CDR3 covers 18 residues. Sequencing used naive CD4+ T cells sorted from blood. Subset defined: CD45RA+ positively selected. The chain employs TRBV5-1 and TRBJ2-3; D is tentatively TRBD1 or TRBD2 (5 bases each). The sequence was collected from a man aged 18 to 35 in good health. The CDR3, as DNA: TGCGCCAGCAGCTTGGGAATTCGGGGACCCCGTCTCTCAGATACGCAGTATTTT. This gives the protein CASSLGIRGPRLSDTQYF. Based on the CDR3 plus reference TRBV5-1 and TRBJ2-3, the full variable domain is KAGVTQTPRYLIKTRGQQVTLSCSPISGHRSVSWYQQTPGQGLQFLFEYFSETQRNKGNFPGRFSGRQFSNSRSEMNVSTLELGDSALYLCASSLGIRGPRLSDTQYFGPGTRLTVL.